Described below is a single T cell receptor (beta chain) sequence and its context. Its antigen remains unknown. The germline V gene has CDR1 SEHNR and CDR2 FQNEAQ (reference sequence). CDR3 length: 18 amino acids. Trimming removed 1 base at V and 5 bases at J, with 22 bases between. Clones were sequenced by immunoSEQ multiplex PCR, and TCRdb holds only the in-frame ones, with some missing. Of about 79,000 clones detected, about 63% appear once; the ten largest clones hold roughly 49%. The data derive from a study of shared clonotypes between healthy human individuals. Across the study: A donor's plate count was three for CD4 naive and three for CD4 memory; CD8 naive had two and CD8 memory one.

General observations from the study: The rarefaction results pointed to incomplete sorted-subset sequencing despite large depth.

This rearrangement joins TRBV7-9 to TRBJ2-3, with TRBD2 as a possible D gene (5 bases). The TCR originated in a man aged 25-40 years in good health. What was sequenced was memory CD8+ T cells sorted from blood. Documented subset: CD45RO+ cells pooled with CCR7-negative TemRA cells. CDR3 sequence (DNA): TGTGCCAGCAGCTTAGTGCTAGCCCAACCCGGAGCTGGAGATACGCAGTATTTT. Amino acids: CASSLVLAQPGAGDTQYF.